This TCR beta chain was identified in a study of blood T cells in healthy people across ages. Study results and caveats: Not knowing donor CMV status may have confounded expanded clonotype changes.

Germline CDR1 and CDR2: KGHSH and LQKENI. The J segment lost 4 bases and the V segment lost 5 bases, leaving 19 bases of the junction unmatched. The CDR3 consists of 19 residues. Primers used in a second PCR of roughly 7 to 11 cycles were a sample-barcoded 5' primer and a J-beta primer mix. Every cDNA was tagged by a template-switch adaptor with 12 random nucleotides. Each sample yielded at least 3 million CDR3-containing paired-end reads. TCRdb reprocessed the 5' RACE reads with MiXCR, giving one entry per CDR3 protein. This table holds around 500,000 distinct CDR3 sequences, 25% to 35% found once. Concerning this clonotype itself: The antigen is undetermined.

In addition, the sample was reused for a study of T cells of mothers and their children.

The sequenced sample was blood. The chain couples TRBV18 to TRBJ2-3; TRBD2 aligns across 9 bases. The sequence was collected from a boy aged 2-9 years in good health. Here the CDR3 DNA reads TGTGCCAGCTCAACCGTTCGACTAGCGGTTAGGGCAAGTTCAGATACGCAGTATTTT. It is translated as CASSTVRLAVRASSDTQYF.